The rows below give T cell receptor beta chains drawn from one sample of a study of T-cell reconstitution after alpha-beta-depleted transplantation in children. TCRdb reprocessed the PCR reads via MiXCR and lists one record per CDR3 protein. The sample gives over 400,000 distinct CDR3 sequences, around 13% of which show up once; over 5.5% is in the top ten. Sequencing used PBMCs from the stem cell graft donor, obtained from the stem cell graft. Receptor source: a human donor who donated a stem cell graft to a child with combined immunodeficiency. Each CDR3 is given with its conserved first and last residue. Fields, in order: J gene, clone size, CDR3 length, D gene, V gene, CDR3 protein, CDR3 DNA. The D gene is left open where the match is weak. Some rows mark clone size as missing; the rest say once, few, many or name a class of expanded clone.

j_call: TRBJ1-6
clone_size: few
cdr3_length: 13
d_call: -
v_call: TRBV20-1
cdr3_aa: CSASWGDDSPLHF
cdr3_nt: TGCAGTGCTAGCTGGGGGGATGATTCACCCCTCCACTTT

j_call: TRBJ2-5
clone_size: few
cdr3_length: 13
d_call: -
v_call: TRBV6-2/TRBV6-3
cdr3_aa: CASSGKSQETQYF
cdr3_nt: TGTGCCAGCTCGGGGAAGAGCCAAGAGACCCAGTACTTC

j_call: TRBJ2-7
clone_size: many
cdr3_length: 13
d_call: TRBD2
v_call: TRBV20-1
cdr3_aa: CSASGGSSYEQYF
cdr3_nt: TGCAGTGCTAGCGGGGGGAGCTCCTACGAGCAGTACTTC

j_call: TRBJ2-7
clone_size: few
cdr3_length: 14
d_call: TRBD1
v_call: TRBV7-2
cdr3_aa: CASSKQGPVYEQYF
cdr3_nt: TGTGCCAGCAGCAAACAGGGGCCCGTGTACGAGCAGTACTTC

j_call: TRBJ2-3
clone_size: few
cdr3_length: 17
d_call: -
v_call: TRBV12-3/TRBV12-4
cdr3_aa: CASSLGEWDSAPDTQYF
cdr3_nt: TGTGCCAGCAGTTTAGGAGAGTGGGACTCTGCCCCCGATACGCAGTATTTT

j_call: TRBJ2-1
clone_size: few
cdr3_length: 14
d_call: TRBD2
v_call: TRBV24-1
cdr3_aa: CATSSGISYNEQFF
cdr3_nt: TGTGCCACCAGTAGCGGGATCTCCTACAATGAGCAGTTCTTC

j_call: TRBJ1-2
clone_size: many
cdr3_length: 14
d_call: TRBD1
v_call: TRBV5-5
cdr3_aa: CASSSGTGAYGYTF
cdr3_nt: TGTGCCAGCAGCTCCGGGACAGGGGCTTATGGCTACACCTTC

j_call: TRBJ2-7
clone_size: many
cdr3_length: 11
d_call: -
v_call: TRBV12-3/TRBV12-4
cdr3_aa: CASSLGLEQYF
cdr3_nt: TGTGCCAGCAGTTTAGGACTCGAGCAGTACTTC

j_call: TRBJ2-3
clone_size: -
cdr3_length: 15
d_call: -
v_call: TRBV24-1
cdr3_aa: CATSDWQGSTDTQYF
cdr3_nt: TGTGCCACCAGTGATTGGCAGGGGAGCACAGATACGCAGTATTTT

j_call: TRBJ2-1
clone_size: few
cdr3_length: 13
d_call: TRBD2
v_call: TRBV10-3
cdr3_aa: CAIGREPGNEQFF
cdr3_nt: TGTGCCATCGGGCGGGAGCCGGGAAATGAGCAGTTCTTC

j_call: TRBJ2-1
clone_size: many
cdr3_length: 15
d_call: -
v_call: TRBV5-5
cdr3_aa: CASSFGRGGYNEQFF
cdr3_nt: TGTGCCAGCAGCTTCGGCAGGGGGGGCTACAATGAGCAGTTCTTC

j_call: TRBJ2-5
clone_size: few
cdr3_length: 16
d_call: -
v_call: TRBV7-9
cdr3_aa: CASSSIGQAEQETQYF
cdr3_nt: TGTGCCAGCAGCTCAATCGGGCAGGCCGAACAAGAGACCCAGTACTTC

j_call: TRBJ2-1
clone_size: few
cdr3_length: 15
d_call: TRBD2
v_call: TRBV27
cdr3_aa: CASSAGTSPYNEQFF
cdr3_nt: TGTGCCAGCAGTGCCGGGACTAGCCCCTACAATGAGCAGTTCTTC

j_call: TRBJ2-3
clone_size: -
cdr3_length: 16
d_call: TRBD1
v_call: TRBV7-2
cdr3_aa: CASSRAPQGATDTQYF
cdr3_nt: TGTGCCAGCAGTCGAGCCCCCCAGGGGGCTACAGATACGCAGTATTTT

j_call: TRBJ2-7
clone_size: many
cdr3_length: 14
d_call: TRBD1
v_call: TRBV6-5
cdr3_aa: CASSLTGMLYEQYF
cdr3_nt: TGTGCCAGCAGTTTGACAGGGATGTTATACGAGCAGTACTTC

j_call: TRBJ2-1
clone_size: many
cdr3_length: 14
d_call: TRBD2
v_call: TRBV29-1
cdr3_aa: CSVEGSGTGNEQFF
cdr3_nt: TGCAGCGTTGAGGGGAGCGGGACGGGCAATGAGCAGTTCTTC

j_call: TRBJ2-7
clone_size: few
cdr3_length: 14
d_call: -
v_call: TRBV4-3
cdr3_aa: CASSQALGSYEQYF
cdr3_nt: TGCGCCAGCAGCCAAGCGCTAGGCTCCTACGAGCAGTACTTC

j_call: TRBJ2-3
clone_size: -
cdr3_length: 16
d_call: TRBD2
v_call: TRBV5-8
cdr3_aa: CASSPGQRGTGDTQYF
cdr3_nt: TGTGCCAGCAGCCCTGGCCAGCGGGGGACCGGGGATACGCAGTATTTT

j_call: TRBJ2-7
clone_size: -
cdr3_length: 13
d_call: -
v_call: TRBV12-3/TRBV12-4
cdr3_aa: CASSPRSPYEQYF
cdr3_nt: TGTGCCAGCAGTCCAAGATCCCCCTACGAGCAGTACTTC

j_call: TRBJ1-3
clone_size: many
cdr3_length: 14
d_call: -
v_call: TRBV29-1
cdr3_aa: CSVKDSASGNTIYF
cdr3_nt: TGCAGCGTTAAAGACAGTGCTTCTGGAAACACCATATATTTT

j_call: TRBJ2-1
clone_size: -
cdr3_length: 16
d_call: TRBD2
v_call: TRBV4-3
cdr3_aa: CASSQDLPSGRWEQFF
cdr3_nt: TGCGCCAGCAGCCAAGATCTACCTAGCGGGAGATGGGAGCAGTTCTTC

j_call: TRBJ2-3
clone_size: -
cdr3_length: 14
d_call: -
v_call: TRBV29-1
cdr3_aa: CSVEIGRGADTQYF
cdr3_nt: TGCAGCGTTGAAATAGGCAGGGGTGCGGATACGCAGTATTTT

j_call: TRBJ2-3
clone_size: many
cdr3_length: 13
d_call: -
v_call: TRBV24-1
cdr3_aa: CATGWTGTDTQYF
cdr3_nt: TGTGCCACCGGCTGGACCGGCACAGATACGCAGTATTTT

j_call: TRBJ2-2
clone_size: few
cdr3_length: 14
d_call: TRBD1
v_call: TRBV12-3/TRBV12-4
cdr3_aa: CASRQGRNTGELFF
cdr3_nt: TGTGCCAGCAGACAGGGGCGAAACACCGGGGAGCTGTTTTTT

j_call: TRBJ1-2
clone_size: few
cdr3_length: 15
d_call: TRBD1
v_call: TRBV4-3
cdr3_aa: CASSPSGQGSRGYTF
cdr3_nt: TGCGCCAGCAGCCCCTCAGGACAGGGAAGTCGTGGCTACACCTTC

j_call: TRBJ1-1
clone_size: many
cdr3_length: 14
d_call: TRBD1
v_call: TRBV7-9
cdr3_aa: CASSLSRQGTEAFF
cdr3_nt: TGTGCCAGCAGCTTATCCCGACAGGGCACTGAAGCTTTCTTT

j_call: TRBJ1-5
clone_size: -
cdr3_length: 17
d_call: -
v_call: TRBV12-3/TRBV12-4
cdr3_aa: CASSFLGAPYSNQPQHF
cdr3_nt: TGTGCCAGCAGTTTTTTGGGGGCCCCGTATAGCAATCAGCCCCAGCATTTT

j_call: TRBJ2-7
clone_size: many
cdr3_length: 13
d_call: -
v_call: TRBV20-1
cdr3_aa: CSARDWRTDEQYF
cdr3_nt: TGCAGTGCTAGAGATTGGAGGACAGACGAGCAGTACTTC

j_call: TRBJ2-1
clone_size: -
cdr3_length: 15
d_call: TRBD2
v_call: TRBV29-1
cdr3_aa: CSVEGLAGDPNEQFF
cdr3_nt: TGCAGCGTTGAGGGACTAGCGGGGGACCCCAATGAGCAGTTCTTC

j_call: TRBJ2-3
clone_size: -
cdr3_length: 17
d_call: TRBD2
v_call: TRBV7-8
cdr3_aa: CASSLGASAGGTDTQYF
cdr3_nt: TGTGCCAGCAGCTTAGGCGCCTCGGCGGGGGGCACAGATACGCAGTATTTT

j_call: TRBJ2-3
clone_size: few
cdr3_length: 17
d_call: TRBD2
v_call: TRBV11-2
cdr3_aa: CASSYGGVAGIADTQYF
cdr3_nt: TGTGCCAGCAGCTATGGGGGGGTAGCGGGAATCGCAGATACGCAGTATTTT

j_call: TRBJ1-1
clone_size: -
cdr3_length: 13
d_call: -
v_call: TRBV6-1
cdr3_aa: CASSRRQDSEAFF
cdr3_nt: TGTGCCAGCAGTCGTCGACAGGATTCTGAAGCTTTCTTT

j_call: TRBJ1-2
clone_size: -
cdr3_length: 16
d_call: -
v_call: TRBV4-3
cdr3_aa: CASSHERARVRGGYTF
cdr3_nt: TGCGCCAGCAGCCACGAAAGGGCCAGAGTTCGTGGTGGCTACACCTTC

j_call: TRBJ2-1
clone_size: many
cdr3_length: 15
d_call: -
v_call: TRBV4-2
cdr3_aa: CASSQEVSPHYNQFF
cdr3_nt: TGTGCCAGCAGCCAAGAGGTTAGCCCCCATTATAATCAGTTCTTC

j_call: TRBJ2-1
clone_size: -
cdr3_length: 16
d_call: TRBD2
v_call: TRBV9
cdr3_aa: CASSPGAGGPYNEQFF
cdr3_nt: TGTGCCAGCTCCCCGGGGGCGGGGGGGCCCTACAATGAGCAGTTCTTC

j_call: TRBJ2-7
clone_size: many
cdr3_length: 13
d_call: -
v_call: TRBV29-1
cdr3_aa: CSVDLELGYEQYF
cdr3_nt: TGCAGCGTTGATTTAGAGCTAGGCTACGAGCAGTACTTC

j_call: TRBJ2-7
clone_size: -
cdr3_length: 10
d_call: -
v_call: TRBV20-1
cdr3_aa: CSASRREQYF
cdr3_nt: TGCAGTGCTAGTCGGCGCGAGCAGTACTTC

j_call: TRBJ1-4
clone_size: few
cdr3_length: 13
d_call: -
v_call: TRBV6-2/TRBV6-3
cdr3_aa: CASSYRMREKLFF
cdr3_nt: TGTGCCAGCAGTTACAGGATGAGAGAAAAACTGTTTTTT

j_call: TRBJ1-1
clone_size: few
cdr3_length: 12
d_call: -
v_call: TRBV29-1
cdr3_aa: CSAGAGRTEAFF
cdr3_nt: TGCAGCGCTGGGGCAGGGAGGACTGAAGCTTTCTTT

j_call: TRBJ2-5
clone_size: -
cdr3_length: 12
d_call: -
v_call: TRBV5-1
cdr3_aa: CASSKGIETQYF
cdr3_nt: TGCGCCAGCAGTAAGGGAATTGAGACCCAGTACTTC

j_call: TRBJ2-1
clone_size: many
cdr3_length: 16
d_call: TRBD2
v_call: TRBV7-3
cdr3_aa: CASSLEGTSGYNEQFF
cdr3_nt: TGTGCCAGCAGCTTAGAGGGGACTAGCGGTTACAATGAGCAGTTCTTC

j_call: TRBJ2-1
clone_size: -
cdr3_length: 16
d_call: -
v_call: TRBV11-3
cdr3_aa: CASSTEGWGGADEQFF
cdr3_nt: TGTGCCAGCAGCACTGAGGGGTGGGGCGGGGCAGATGAGCAGTTCTTC

j_call: TRBJ1-6
clone_size: many
cdr3_length: 15
d_call: TRBD1
v_call: TRBV9
cdr3_aa: CASSETGEINSPLHF
cdr3_nt: TGTGCCAGCAGCGAGACAGGGGAAATTAATTCACCCCTCCACTTT

j_call: TRBJ2-7
clone_size: few
cdr3_length: 13
d_call: -
v_call: TRBV29-1
cdr3_aa: CSVGGDGPYEQYF
cdr3_nt: TGCAGCGTTGGTGGGGACGGACCCTACGAGCAGTACTTC

j_call: TRBJ1-1
clone_size: -
cdr3_length: 13
d_call: TRBD1
v_call: TRBV20-1
cdr3_aa: CSARTGSDTEAFF
cdr3_nt: TGCAGTGCCCGGACAGGGTCGGACACTGAAGCTTTCTTT

j_call: TRBJ2-7
clone_size: -
cdr3_length: 15
d_call: -
v_call: TRBV7-2
cdr3_aa: CASSRTGTSSYEQYF
cdr3_nt: TGTGCCAGCAGCCGTACAGGGACGAGCTCCTACGAGCAGTACTTC

j_call: TRBJ2-5
clone_size: once
cdr3_length: 15
d_call: TRBD2
v_call: TRBV20-1
cdr3_aa: CSARDQAGGRETQYF
cdr3_nt: TGCAGTGCTAGAGATCAAGCGGGGGGGAGAGAGACCCAGTACTTC

j_call: TRBJ2-5
clone_size: -
cdr3_length: 11
d_call: -
v_call: TRBV19
cdr3_aa: CATSEQETQYF
cdr3_nt: TGTGCCACTAGCGAGCAAGAGACCCAGTACTTC

j_call: TRBJ2-7
clone_size: -
cdr3_length: 13
d_call: -
v_call: TRBV20-1
cdr3_aa: CSARGRTSYEQYF
cdr3_nt: TGCAGTGCTAGGGGGAGAACCTCCTACGAGCAGTACTTC

j_call: TRBJ2-5
clone_size: few
cdr3_length: 11
d_call: -
v_call: TRBV10-3
cdr3_aa: CAISMGETQYF
cdr3_nt: TGTGCCATCAGTATGGGGGAGACCCAGTACTTC

j_call: TRBJ2-5
clone_size: many
cdr3_length: 15
d_call: TRBD1
v_call: TRBV29-1
cdr3_aa: CSVAIGQVDSETQYF
cdr3_nt: TGCAGCGTTGCGATAGGACAGGTTGACTCGGAGACCCAGTACTTC

j_call: TRBJ1-2
clone_size: few
cdr3_length: 13
d_call: -
v_call: TRBV29-1
cdr3_aa: CSVDVLAASGYTF
cdr3_nt: TGCAGCGTTGACGTCTTGGCAGCCAGTGGCTACACCTTC

j_call: TRBJ2-5
clone_size: many
cdr3_length: 12
d_call: -
v_call: TRBV19
cdr3_aa: CASSNREQTQYF
cdr3_nt: TGTGCCAGTAGTAACAGGGAACAGACCCAGTACTTC

j_call: TRBJ2-3
clone_size: few
cdr3_length: 16
d_call: -
v_call: TRBV12-3/TRBV12-4
cdr3_aa: CASSSGGPGRTDTQYF
cdr3_nt: TGTGCCAGCAGTTCCGGCGGGCCGGGACGCACAGATACGCAGTATTTT

j_call: TRBJ2-1
clone_size: many
cdr3_length: 15
d_call: TRBD2
v_call: TRBV5-1
cdr3_aa: CASSFGTSGADEQFF
cdr3_nt: TGCGCCAGCAGCTTTGGGACTAGCGGGGCCGATGAGCAGTTCTTC